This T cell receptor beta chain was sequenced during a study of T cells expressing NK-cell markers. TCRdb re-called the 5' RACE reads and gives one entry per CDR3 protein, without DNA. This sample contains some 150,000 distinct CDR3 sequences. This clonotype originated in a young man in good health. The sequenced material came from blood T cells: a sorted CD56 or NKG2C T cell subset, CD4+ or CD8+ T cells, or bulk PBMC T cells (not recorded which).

CDR3 sequence: CASSLVVSGNEQFF. This rearrangement joins TRBV7-9 to TRBJ2-1; TCRdb's D gene call, TRBD1, goes unchecked for lack of DNA. This CDR3 has 14 residues. CDR1 is SEHNR and CDR2 is FQNEAQ in the germline V gene (reference sequence).